Below, 9 T cell receptor beta chains from the same sample are listed, as sequenced in a study of identical twins. Each CDR3 protein gets one entry after TCRdb re-called the 5' RACE reads with MiXCR. The profile shows around 670,000 distinct CDR3 sequences, 5.5% to 6.5% of them singletons. Sequencing input: naive T cells sorted from blood. The receptors here all came from a man between 18 and 29 years old in good health.

This clonotype was detected only a few times. The gene calls are TRBV28 and TRBJ2-2; D is ambiguous. CDR1 and CDR2 (germline): MDHEN, SYDVKM. Trimming took 10 bases from V and 0 from J, leaving 9 bases between them. This CDR3 is built from 13 residues. Written as DNA, the CDR3 is TGTGCCACCGAGGCCACGAACACCGGGGAGCTGTTTTTT. It specifies CATEATNTGELFF.

There are many counts of this clonotype. The chain is built from TRBV5-1 and TRBJ2-3, with 10 bases fitting TRBD2. V lost 3 bases, J lost 8 bases, and 12 bases stayed unmatched. Germline values: CDR1 SGHRS, CDR2 YFSETQ. The CDR3 consists of 16 residues. CDR3 in amino acids: CASSSNRAGGPGTQYF. In DNA, the CDR3 is TGCGCCAGCAGCTCCAACCGAGCGGGAGGGCCGGGTACGCAGTATTTT.

This clonotype was picked up many times. The chain joins TRBV11-1 to TRBJ2-3; 12 nucleotides match TRBD2. The germline V gene encodes CDR1 SGHAT and CDR2 FQDESV (reference sequence). After removal of 1 base from V and 2 bases from J, the junction contained 7 bases not matched to a gene. CDR3 length: 18 amino acids. CDR3 sequence: CASSLGKGLAGDTDTQYF. In nucleotides, the CDR3 is TGTGCCAGCAGCTTAGGAAAGGGACTAGCGGGCGACACAGATACGCAGTATTTT.

This clonotype was observed a few times. The chain is built from TRBV5-6 and TRBJ2-6; D not resolved. Trimming removed 3 bases from V and 0 bases from J, with 7 bases in between. From germline, CDR1 is SGHDT and CDR2 YYEEEE. This CDR3 is 15 amino acids long. The CDR3 DNA reads TGTGCCAGCAGCTGGGCGATCTCTGGGGCCAACGTCCTGACTTTC. This translates into CASSWAISGANVLTF.

This clonotype was recorded many times. The chain joins TRBV29-1 to TRBJ2-1, with D tentatively TRBD2 (5 bases). The V gene's germline CDR1 is SQVTM and CDR2 ANQGSEA. V was shortened by 1 base and J by 4 bases, with 11 bases between the two germline ends. The CDR3 has 14 residues. The CDR3, as DNA: TGCAGCGTTGAAGTAGGGAGATGGTACAATGAGCAGTTCTTC. This encodes CSVEVGRWYNEQFF.

The chain is built from TRBV11-2 and TRBJ1-1; D is perhaps TRBD1 (5 bases). The CDR3 is made up of 14 amino acids. Trimming removed 5 bases at V and 10 bases at J, with 20 bases between. Germline V gene lookup returns CDR1 SGHAT and CDR2 FQNNGV. CDR3 residues: CASSPLGTLTRAFF. CDR3 in DNA: TGTGCCAGCAGCCCCCTCGGGACCCTTACGAGAGCTTTCTTT.

This clonotype has ten or more counts. The chain employs TRBV20-1 and TRBJ1-2; the D gene is possibly TRBD1 (6 bases). With 6 bases removed from V and 8 bases from J, the gap between germline ends came to 22 bases. CDR1 and CDR2 from the germline V gene are DFQATT and SNEGSKA (reference sequence). CDR3 length: 14 amino acids. The DNA of the CDR3 is TGCAGTGCCAATGCAGGGGAATCCCTCCTAGGCTACACCTTC. As protein: CSANAGESLLGYTF.

This clonotype was observed at least ten times. This chain links TRBV12-3 or TRBV12-4 with TRBJ1-2; D might be TRBD1 (5 bases). The ends were cut back, 6 bases at V and 8 bases at J, with 10 bases in the middle. CDR3 length: 11 residues. DNA for the CDR3: TGTGCCAGCAGGAGGGACGTCGGCTACACCTTC. Residues: CASRRDVGYTF.

This clonotype was picked up many times. The rearrangement joins TRBV10-2 to TRBJ2-5; 7 bases line up with TRBD2. The CDR3 runs to 17 residues. V gave up 0 bases and J gave up 2 bases; unmatched junction bases: 9. Germline CDR1 is WSHSY and CDR2 is SAAADI. For the CDR3, the DNA is TGCGCCAGCAGTGAGTCGAGGGCGGGAGCTGGGCAAGAGACCCAGTACTTC. Its translation: CASSESRAGAGQETQYF.